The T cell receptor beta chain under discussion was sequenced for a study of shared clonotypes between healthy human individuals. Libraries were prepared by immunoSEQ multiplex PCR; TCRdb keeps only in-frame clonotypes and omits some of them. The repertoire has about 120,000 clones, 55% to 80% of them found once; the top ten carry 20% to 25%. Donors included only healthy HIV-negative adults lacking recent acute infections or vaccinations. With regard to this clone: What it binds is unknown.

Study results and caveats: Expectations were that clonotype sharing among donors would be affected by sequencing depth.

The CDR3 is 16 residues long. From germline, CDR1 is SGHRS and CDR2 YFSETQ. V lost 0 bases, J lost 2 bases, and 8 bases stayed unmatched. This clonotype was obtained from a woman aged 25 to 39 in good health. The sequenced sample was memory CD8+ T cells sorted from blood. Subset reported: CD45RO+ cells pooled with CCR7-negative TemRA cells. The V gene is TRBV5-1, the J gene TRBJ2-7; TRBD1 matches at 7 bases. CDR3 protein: CASSLAEVGGTYEQYF. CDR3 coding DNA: TGCGCCAGCAGCTTGGCCGAGGTAGGGGGCACCTACGAGCAGTACTTC.